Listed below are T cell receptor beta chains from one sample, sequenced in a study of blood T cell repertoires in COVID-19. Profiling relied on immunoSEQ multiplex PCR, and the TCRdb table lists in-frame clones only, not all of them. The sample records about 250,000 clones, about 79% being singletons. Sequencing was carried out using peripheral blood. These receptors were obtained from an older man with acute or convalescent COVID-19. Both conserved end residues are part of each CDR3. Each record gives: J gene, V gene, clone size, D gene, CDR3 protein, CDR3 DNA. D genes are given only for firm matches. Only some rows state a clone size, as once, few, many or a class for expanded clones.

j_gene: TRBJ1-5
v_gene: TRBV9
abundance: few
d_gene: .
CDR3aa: CASSAGDGNQPQHF
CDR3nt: TGTGCCAGCAGCGCGGGGGACGGCAATCAGCCCCAGCATTTT

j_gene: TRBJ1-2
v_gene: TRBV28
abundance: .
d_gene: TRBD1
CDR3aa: CASSLPTGGGYGYTF
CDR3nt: TGTGCCAGCAGTCTACCGACAGGGGGCGGCTATGGCTACACCTTC

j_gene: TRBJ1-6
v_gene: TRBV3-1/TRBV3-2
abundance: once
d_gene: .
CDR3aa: CASSQRGGWDSPLHF
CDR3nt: TGTGCCAGCAGCCAACGCGGGGGCTGGGATTCACCCCTCCACTTT

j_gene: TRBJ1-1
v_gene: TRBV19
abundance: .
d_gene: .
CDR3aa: CASIAATEAFF
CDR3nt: TGTGCCAGTATAGCGGCCACTGAAGCTTTCTTT

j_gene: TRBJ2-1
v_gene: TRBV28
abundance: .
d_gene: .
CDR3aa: CASSLRGTAYNEQFF
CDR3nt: TGTGCCAGCAGTTTACGGGGAACGGCCTACAATGAGCAGTTCTTC

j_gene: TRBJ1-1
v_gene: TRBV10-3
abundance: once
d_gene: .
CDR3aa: CAISEVTGLRDEAFF
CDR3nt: TGTGCCATCAGTGAGGTTACAGGGTTGAGGGATGAAGCTTTCTTT

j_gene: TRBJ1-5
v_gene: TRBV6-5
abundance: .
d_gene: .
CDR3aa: CASSYSSKGVHQPQHF
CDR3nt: TGTGCCAGCAGTTACTCGAGTAAGGGAGTTCACCAGCCCCAGCATTTT

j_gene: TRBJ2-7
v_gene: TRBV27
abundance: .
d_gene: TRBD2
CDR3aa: CASSLIVRGRSGRYITNYEQYF
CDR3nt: TGTGCCAGCAGTTTAATTGTAAGGGGGCGAAGCGGGAGGTATATAACGAACTACGAGCAGTACTTC

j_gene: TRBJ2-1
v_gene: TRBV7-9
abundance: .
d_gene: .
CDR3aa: CASSPRGLHSYNEQFF
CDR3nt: TGTGCCAGCAGCCCCCGCGGGCTGCACTCCTACAATGAGCAGTTCTTC

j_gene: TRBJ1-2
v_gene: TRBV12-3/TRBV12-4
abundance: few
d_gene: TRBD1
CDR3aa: CASRQGSNYGYTF
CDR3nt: TGTGCCAGCAGACAGGGGAGTAACTATGGCTACACCTTC

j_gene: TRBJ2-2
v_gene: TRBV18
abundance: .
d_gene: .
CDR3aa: CASSPPRDTGELFF
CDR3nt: TGTGCCAGCTCACCCCCCAGGGACACCGGGGAGCTGTTTTTT

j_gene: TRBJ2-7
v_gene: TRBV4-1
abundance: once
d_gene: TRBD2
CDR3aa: CASSRSGQREPEQYF
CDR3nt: TGCGCCAGCAGCCGATCAGGACAGCGGGAGCCCGAGCAGTACTTC

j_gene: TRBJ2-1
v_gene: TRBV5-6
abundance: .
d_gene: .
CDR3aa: CASSLIAGRHEQFF
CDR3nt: TGTGCCAGCAGCTTGATTGCTGGGAGGCATGAGCAGTTCTTC

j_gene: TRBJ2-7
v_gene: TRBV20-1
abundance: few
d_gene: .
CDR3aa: CSARTANEQYF
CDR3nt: TGCAGTGCGCGGACTGCTAACGAGCAGTACTTC

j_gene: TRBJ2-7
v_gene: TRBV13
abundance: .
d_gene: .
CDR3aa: CASSLAPSYEQYF
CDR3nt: TGTGCCAGCAGCTTAGCTCCCTCCTACGAGCAGTACTTC

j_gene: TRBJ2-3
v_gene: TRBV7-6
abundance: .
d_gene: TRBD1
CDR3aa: CASSLNRGRPEDTQYF
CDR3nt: TGTGCCAGCAGCCTCAACAGGGGGCGGCCCGAAGATACGCAGTATTTT

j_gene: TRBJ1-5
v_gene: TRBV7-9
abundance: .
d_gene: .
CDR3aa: CASAYPNQPQHF
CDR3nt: TGTGCCAGCGCCTACCCCAATCAGCCCCAGCATTTT

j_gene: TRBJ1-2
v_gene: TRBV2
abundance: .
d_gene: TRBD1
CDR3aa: CASSTGQVKPRDGYTF
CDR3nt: TGTGCCAGCAGTACGGGACAGGTCAAACCGCGCGATGGCTACACCTTC

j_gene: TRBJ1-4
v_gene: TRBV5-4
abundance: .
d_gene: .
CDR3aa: CASSLLNEKLFF
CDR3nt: TGTGCCAGCAGCTTATTAAATGAAAAACTGTTTTTT

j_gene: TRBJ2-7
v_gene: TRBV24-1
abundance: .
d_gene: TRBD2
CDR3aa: CATSDRNAGDYEQYF
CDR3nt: TGTGCCACCAGTGATCGGAATGCGGGGGACTACGAGCAGTACTTC

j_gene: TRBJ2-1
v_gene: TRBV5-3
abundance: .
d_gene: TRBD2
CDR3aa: CARSLVRPGGNEQFF
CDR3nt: TGTGCCAGAAGCTTGGTACGGCCCGGGGGGAATGAGCAGTTCTTC

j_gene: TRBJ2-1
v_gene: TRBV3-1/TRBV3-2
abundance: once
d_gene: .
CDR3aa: CASSPLGGRSYNEQFF
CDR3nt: TGTGCCAGCAGCCCGTTGGGGGGTCGGTCCTACAATGAGCAGTTCTTC